This TCR beta chain was retrieved from a study of shared clonotypes between healthy human individuals. The germline V gene encodes CDR1 SGHAT and CDR2 FQNNGV. The length of the CDR3 is 16 residues. V shed 5 bases and J 14 bases; nucleotides not matched to a gene: 17. The study drew all its donors from Caucasian adults living in Nashville, Tennessee. In unsorted samples, genomic DNA was obtained using around 100 million PBMCs. This clone was detected only a few times. Sequencing used immunoSEQ multiplex PCR; TCRdb keeps in-frame clones, though not all of them. The sample records about 87,000 clones, around half being singletons.

The rearrangement uses TRBV11-2 and TRBJ1-6; 8 bases line up with TRBD1. Sequencing input: PBMCs. This TCR derives from a woman aged 40 to 55 in good health. Some clones in this sample may be carry-over from other donors' samples. Here the CDR3 reads CASSVPGQAPKAALHF. CDR3 sequence (DNA): TGTGCCAGCAGCGTCCCGGGACAGGCGCCTAAGGCGGCCCTCCACTTT.